This entry lists 29 T cell receptor beta chains sequenced from one sample in a study of STAT5B mutations in CD4+ large granular lymphocyte leukemia. Libraries were prepared by immunoSEQ multiplex PCR; TCRdb keeps only in-frame clonotypes and omits some of them. The sample lists roughly 2,000 clones; 87% were seen once. The material sequenced was PBMCs. Source of these receptors: a woman in her 70s with CD4+ T-cell large granular lymphocyte leukemia.

V and J are TRBV2 and TRBJ2-1; D gene uncertain. The CDR3 is 12 residues long. Trimming took 5 bases from V and 7 from J, leaving 9 bases between them. The V gene's germline CDR1 is SNHLY and CDR2 FYNNEI. CDR3 in DNA: TGTGCCAGCAGTTGGACCGATAATGAGCAGTTCTTC. Protein: CASSWTDNEQFF.

V is TRBV29-1 and J is TRBJ1-1; D ambiguous. The CDR3 totals 11 residues. Trimming cost V 5 bases and J 6 bases, with 10 bases left between them. Germline V CDR1 and CDR2: SQVTM, ANQGSEA. CDR3 sequence: CSVYPDPEAFF. CDR3 DNA sequence: TGCAGCGTTTATCCCGACCCTGAAGCTTTCTTT.

This chain links TRBV15 with TRBJ2-7; tentatively, D is TRBD1 (6 bases). With 0 bases removed from V and 4 bases from J, the gap between germline ends came to 13 bases. The germline CDR1 and CDR2 sequences are LNHNV and YYDKDF (reference sequence). There are 15 residues in the CDR3. The CDR3 spells CATSRDPGEGYEQYF. CDR3 DNA: TGTGCCACCAGCAGAGACCCAGGGGAAGGTTACGAGCAGTACTTC.

The rearrangement links TRBV1 to TRBJ2-3; TRBD2 reflects the table's D call only, with no check against the DNA. TRBV1 is deemed a pseudogene. CDR3 length: 16 residues. CDR3 DNA sequence: TGCACCAGCAGCCCTCCTCTAGCGGGGGGGGGTTATACGCAGTATTTT. It encodes CTSSPPLAGGGYTQYF.

V gene TRBV15 combines with J gene TRBJ2-7; 12 nucleotides align to TRBD1. Unmatched junction bases numbered 14, after V lost 3 bases and J lost 2 bases. CDR3 length: 19 amino acids. Looked up from germline, CDR1 is LNHNV and CDR2 is YYDKDF (reference sequence). CDR3 nucleotides: TGTGCCACCAGCAGTCCCCCGTCGGGACAGGGGGCTATTACCTACGAGCAGTACTTC. As protein: CATSSPPSGQGAITYEQYF. Full variable domain (outside the CDR3, taken from reference TRBV15 and TRBJ2-7): DAMVIQNPRYQVTQFGKPVTLSCSQTLNHNVMYWYQQKSSQAPKLLFHYYDKDFNNEADTPDNFQSRRPNTSFCFLDIRSPGLGDTAMYLCATSSPPSGQGAITYEQYFGPGTRLTVT.

This chain uses TRBV7-3 with TRBJ1-1; tentatively, D is TRBD1 (6 bases). Trimming took 5 bases from V and 4 from J, leaving 11 bases between them. The CDR3 sequence is 13 residues long. The germline V gene has CDR1 SGHTA and CDR2 FQGTGA. CDR3 region: CASSQDRFTEAFF. CDR3 coding DNA: TGTGCCAGCAGCCAGGACAGATTCACTGAAGCTTTCTTT.

Only one count was recorded for this clone. A read error may account for a junction end that differs from germline. CDR3 residues: CASSEQGASETQYF. In DNA form, the CDR3 reads TGTGCTAGCAGCGAACAGGGGGCAAGTGAGACCCAGTACTTC. The chain links TRBV7-7 to TRBJ2-5; 9 bases match TRBD1. The CDR3 sequence is 14 residues long. The germline V gene has CDR1 SSHAT and CDR2 FNYEAQ (reference sequence). Full variable domain (rest looked up from reference TRBV7-7 and TRBJ2-5): GAGVSQSPRYKVTKRGQDVTLRCDPISSHATLYWYQQALGQGPEFLTYFNYEAQPDKSGLPSDRFSAERPEGSISTLTIQRTEQRDSAMYRCASSEQGASETQYFGPGTRLLVL.

This chain links TRBV7-3 with TRBJ1-1, with 9 bases fitting TRBD1. CDR1 and CDR2 (germline): SGHTA, FQGTGA. J gave up 0 bases and V 5 bases, and 4 bases lay outside the gene matches. The CDR3 totals 15 residues. The CDR3 protein is CASSLDRGVNTEAFF. Written as DNA, the CDR3 is TGTGCCAGCAGCCTGGACAGGGGCGTGAACACTGAAGCTTTCTTT.

The chain couples TRBV5-1 to TRBJ1-4, with TRBD1 identical over 7 bases. In germline, CDR1 is SGHRS, CDR2 YFSETQ. Trimming took 3 bases from V and 0 from J; bases not matched to a gene: 2. The CDR3 contains 15 residues. Here the CDR3 DNA reads TGCGCCAGCAGCTCAGGACAGGCAACTAATGAAAAACTGTTTTTT. Its translation is CASSSGQATNEKLFF.

This rearrangement joins TRBV30 to TRBJ1-1; 8 nucleotides match TRBD1. This CDR3 comprises 12 residues. J lost 7 bases, V lost 3 bases, and 4 bases had no gene match. Germline CDR1 is GTSNPN and CDR2 is SVGIG (reference sequence). CDR3 protein: CAWSYRGDEAFF. The CDR3 DNA is TGTGCCTGGAGCTACAGGGGGGATGAAGCTTTCTTT.

This clone has more than one count but fewer than ten. V usage is TRBV9 and J usage is TRBJ1-1, with D perhaps matching TRBD1 (5 bases). V lost 0 bases to trimming and J lost 8 bases, with 8 bases between them. This CDR3 has 12 residues. In germline, CDR1 is SGDLS, CDR2 YYNGEE. The CDR3 region has the DNA TGTGCCAGCAGCGTAGGGACATCCGAAGCTTTCTTT. Its translation is CASSVGTSEAFF. The complete variable domain, with remaining parts taken from reference TRBV9 and TRBJ1-1, reads DSGVTQTPKHLITATGQRVTLRCSPRSGDLSVYWYQQSLDQGLQFLIQYYNGEERAKGNILERFSAQQFPDLHSELNLSSLELGDSALYFCASSVGTSEAFFGQGTRLTVV.

The rearrangement joins TRBV5-1 to TRBJ2-7; 8 bases line up with TRBD1. The V segment lost 7 bases and the J segment 2 bases; nucleotides outside the gene matches: 8. The CDR3 is made up of 14 amino acids. CDR1 is SGHRS and CDR2 is YFSETQ in the germline V gene. The CDR3 spells CASRKGTGTYEQYF. CDR3 nucleotide sequence: TGCGCCAGCCGAAAAGGGACAGGAACCTACGAGCAGTACTTC.

The chain links TRBV7-3 to TRBJ2-5; 9 bases line up with TRBD2. With V trimmed by 5 bases and J by 7 bases, 8 bases remained unmatched. Germline-derived CDR1 and CDR2 are SGHTA and FQGTGA. The CDR3 is 14 amino acids. CDR3 nucleotide sequence: TGTGCCAGCAGCCCTGGGACTAGCCCTGCGACCCAGTACTTC. It yields the protein CASSPGTSPATQYF.

J is TRBJ2-1 and V is TRBV29-1; D might be TRBD2 (6 bases). Trimming stripped 4 bases from V and 6 bases from J, with 25 bases between. The germline V gene encodes CDR1 SQVTM and CDR2 ANQGSEA. The CDR3 loop spans 17 amino acids. The CDR3 DNA reads as TGCAGCGTTGTTCTTAGCGGAATACCACTATTGATCAATGAGCAGTTCTTC. Translating gives CSVVLSGIPLLINEQFF.

The chain has TRBV7-9 and TRBJ2-5, with 8 nucleotides matching TRBD2. The J call is in doubt because the DNA end fits TRBJ2-7 better. Germline loops: CDR1 SEHNR, CDR2 FQNEAQ (reference sequence). This CDR3 contains 14 residues. The CDR3 reads CASSLGRGAYEQYF. CDR3 DNA: TGTGCCAGCAGCTTAGGGCGGGGGGCCTACGAGCAGTACTTC.

The chain employs TRBV28 and TRBJ2-6, with a weak D call TRBD2 (6 bases). The V gene's germline CDR1 is MDHEN and CDR2 SYDVKM. V was cut by 5 bases and J by 1 base, with 9 bases left in between. This CDR3 is 15 amino acids long. CDR3 loop: CASSTGGSGANVLTF. The CDR3 DNA sequence: TGTGCCAGCAGTACCGGGGGTTCTGGGGCCAACGTCCTGACTTTC.

This chain uses TRBV5-1 with TRBJ2-3, with D perhaps being TRBD1 or TRBD2 (5 bases each). Germline assignment: CDR1 SGHRS and CDR2 YFSETQ. This CDR3 has 16 residues. Trimming cost V 5 bases and J 5 bases, with 21 bases left between them. CDR3 nucleotide sequence: TGCGCCAGCAGGCCAAACCGGGACCAAGAAGGAGATACGCAGTATTTT. Translated: CASRPNRDQEGDTQYF.

V usage is TRBV11-3 and J usage is TRBJ2-3; D is perhaps TRBD2 (5 bases). CDR3 length: 15 amino acids. Germline CDR1 is SGHNT and CDR2 is YENEEA. V was trimmed by 5 bases and J by 1 base, leaving 13 bases between them. The CDR3 DNA reads TGTGCCAGCAGCCAACACGGGCGGGGCACAGATACGCAGTATTTT. It specifies CASSQHGRGTDTQYF.

J is TRBJ1-1 and V is TRBV9; D gene unclear. Trimming cost V 3 bases and J 4 bases, with 10 bases left between them. In germline, CDR1 is SGDLS, CDR2 YYNGEE. This CDR3 region has 13 residues. The DNA for the CDR3 is TGTGCCAGCAGCGCCCGGTGGGGCACTGAAGCTTTCTTT. The encoded protein is CASSARWGTEAFF.

The J gene is TRBJ1-5, the V gene TRBV2; D unresolved. This CDR3 comprises 15 residues. The V and J ends lost 1 base and 5 bases respectively, with 12 bases between them. Germline lookup yields CDR1 SNHLY and CDR2 FYNNEI. The CDR3 region is CASSEGQPSYQPQHF. DNA for the CDR3: TGTGCCAGCAGTGAAGGCCAGCCCTCTTATCAGCCCCAGCATTTT.

This clone was detected once. The chain carries TRBV7-3 and TRBJ1-1; D is unresolved. The CDR3 runs to 13 residues. The V gene's germline CDR1 is SGHTA and CDR2 FQGTGA. Between the trimmed V and J ends, which lost 5 bases and 4 bases, there was a span of 11 bases. The CDR3 loop reads CASSRSGSTEAFF. The CDR3 bases are TGTGCCAGCAGCCGGTCGGGGAGCACTGAAGCTTTCTTT.

The chain is built from TRBV10-1 and TRBJ2-1, with D possibly being TRBD1 (5 bases). The CDR3 extends over 18 amino acids. V lost 7 bases, J lost 0 bases, and 22 bases lay in between. Germline lookup yields CDR1 WNHNN and CDR2 SYGVQD (reference sequence). CDR3: CASIMGRPTQFSYNEQFF. The CDR3 nucleotides are TGCGCCAGCATTATGGGGCGACCCACCCAATTCTCCTACAATGAGCAGTTCTTC.

The chain recombines TRBV5-4 with TRBJ2-4, with TRBD1 matching over 12 bases. This CDR3 has 15 amino acids. CDR1 is SGHNT, CDR2 YYREEE, per germline (reference sequence). The V segment lost 4 bases and the J segment 8 bases; nucleotides outside the gene matches: 7. CDR3 in amino acids: CASSQGQGASYIQYF. The CDR3 region has the DNA TGTGCCAGCAGCCAGGGACAGGGGGCGTCATACATTCAGTACTTC.

The chain combines TRBV10-3 with TRBJ2-3, with 10 positions matching TRBD1. The V and J ends lost 5 bases and 3 bases, in that order; junction bases with no gene match: 8. The germline V gene has CDR1 ENHRY and CDR2 SYGVKD. The CDR3 covers 16 residues. The CDR3: CAISPGTGVGTDTQYF. The CDR3 DNA reads as TGTGCCATCAGTCCTGGGACAGGGGTAGGAACAGATACGCAGTATTTT.

The CDR3 nucleotides read TGTGCCAGTAGTCCAAGGCCAGGCCTGAACACTGAAGCTTTCTTT. It is translated as CASSPRPGLNTEAFF. The chain uses TRBV19 and TRBJ1-1; D unclear. This CDR3 is 15 amino acids long. V was cut by 5 bases and J by 0 bases, with 13 bases left in between. Germline V gene lookup returns CDR1 LNHDA and CDR2 SQIVND (reference sequence).

V usage is TRBV2 and J usage is TRBJ1-5; 7 bases are shared with TRBD1. Per germline, CDR1 SNHLY and CDR2 FYNNEI. V shed 4 bases, J shed 7 bases, and the junction held 7 bases outside the gene matches. CDR3 length: 14 residues. The chain's CDR3 is CASSVTGNGQPQHF. DNA for the CDR3: TGTGCCAGCAGTGTGACAGGGAACGGGCAGCCCCAGCATTTT.

This chain uses TRBV2 with TRBJ2-6; tentatively, D is TRBD2 (6 bases). The CDR3 has 15 residues. Germline V gene data show CDR1 as SNHLY and CDR2 as FYNNEI. Trimming left V 8 bases short and J 0 bases short, with 11 bases between. CDR3 region: CASRGKYSGANVLTF. For the CDR3, the DNA is TGTGCCAGCCGGGGGAAATACTCTGGGGCCAACGTCCTGACTTTC.

CDR3 sequence reads: CASSLGQGNNSPLHF. The CDR3 DNA follows: TGTGCCAGCAGCTTAGGGCAGGGCAATAATTCACCCCTCCACTTT. This chain connects TRBV7-9 to TRBJ1-6; tentative D call: TRBD1 (5 bases). Trimming took 1 base from V and 5 from J, leaving 9 bases between them. The CDR3 is 15 amino acids. Germline lookup yields CDR1 SEHNR and CDR2 FQNEAQ (reference sequence).

The chain links TRBV15 to TRBJ1-4, with 8 bases fitting TRBD1. CDR3 size: 16 residues. Germline V gene data show CDR1 as LNHNV and CDR2 as YYDKDF (reference sequence). After removal of 1 base from V and 8 bases from J, the junction contained 9 bases not matched to a gene. CDR3 coding DNA: TGTGCCACCAGCAGAGGAGTCCAGGGGGCTAGGGAAAAACTGTTTTTT. Protein sequence: CATSRGVQGAREKLFF.